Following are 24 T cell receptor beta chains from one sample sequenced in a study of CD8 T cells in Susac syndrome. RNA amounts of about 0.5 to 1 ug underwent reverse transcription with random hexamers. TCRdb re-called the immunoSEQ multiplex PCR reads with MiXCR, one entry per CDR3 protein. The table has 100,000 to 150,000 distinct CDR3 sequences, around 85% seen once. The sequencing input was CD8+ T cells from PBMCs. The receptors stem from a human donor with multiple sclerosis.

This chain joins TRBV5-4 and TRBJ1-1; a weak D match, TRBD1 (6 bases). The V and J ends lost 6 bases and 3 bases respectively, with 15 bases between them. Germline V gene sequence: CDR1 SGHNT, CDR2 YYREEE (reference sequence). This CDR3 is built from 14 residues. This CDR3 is CASKGGRVYTEAFF. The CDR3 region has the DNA TGTGCCAGCAAAGGGGGGCGCGTCTACACTGAAGCTTTCTTT.

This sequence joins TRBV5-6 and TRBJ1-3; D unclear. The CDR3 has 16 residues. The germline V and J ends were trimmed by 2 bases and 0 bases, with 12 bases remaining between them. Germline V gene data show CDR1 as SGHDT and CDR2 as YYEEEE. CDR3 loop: CASSFGEGISGNTIYF. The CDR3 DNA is TGTGCCAGCAGCTTTGGGGAAGGGATCTCTGGAAACACCATATATTTT.

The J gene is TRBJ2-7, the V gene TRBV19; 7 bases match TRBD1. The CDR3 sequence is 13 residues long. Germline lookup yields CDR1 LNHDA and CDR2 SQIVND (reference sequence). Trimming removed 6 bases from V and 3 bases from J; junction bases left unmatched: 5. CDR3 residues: CASSQTGYYEQYF. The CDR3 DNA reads TGTGCCAGTAGCCAGACAGGGTACTACGAGCAGTACTTC. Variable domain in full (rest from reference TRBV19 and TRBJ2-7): DGGITQSPKYLFRKEGQNVTLSCEQNLNHDAMYWYRQDPGQGLRLIYYSQIVNDFQKGDIAEGYSVSREKKESFPLTVTSAQKNPTAFYLCASSQTGYYEQYFGPGTRLTVT.

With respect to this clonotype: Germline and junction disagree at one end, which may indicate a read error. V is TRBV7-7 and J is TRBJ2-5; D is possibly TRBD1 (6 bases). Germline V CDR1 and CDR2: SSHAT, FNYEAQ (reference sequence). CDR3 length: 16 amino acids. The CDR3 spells CASSLAGDIFQETQYF. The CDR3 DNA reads TGTGCTAGCAGCTTGGCCGGGGACATTTTCCAAGAGACCCAGTACTTC.

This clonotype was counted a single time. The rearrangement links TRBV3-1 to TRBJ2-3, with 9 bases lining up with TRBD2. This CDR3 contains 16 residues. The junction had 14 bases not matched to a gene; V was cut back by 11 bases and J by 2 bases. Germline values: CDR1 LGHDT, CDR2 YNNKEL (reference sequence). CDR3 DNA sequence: TGTGCCTCGGGATCCTTCGCGGGGGGGCCCACAGATACGCAGTATTTT. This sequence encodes CASGSFAGGPTDTQYF.

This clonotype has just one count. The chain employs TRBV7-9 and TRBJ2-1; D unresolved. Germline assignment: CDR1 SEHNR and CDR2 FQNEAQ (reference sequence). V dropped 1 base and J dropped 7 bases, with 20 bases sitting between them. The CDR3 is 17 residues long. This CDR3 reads CASSLGEALEFGNEQFF. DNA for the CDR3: TGTGCCAGCAGCTTAGGTGAGGCTTTGGAGTTTGGGAATGAGCAGTTCTTC.

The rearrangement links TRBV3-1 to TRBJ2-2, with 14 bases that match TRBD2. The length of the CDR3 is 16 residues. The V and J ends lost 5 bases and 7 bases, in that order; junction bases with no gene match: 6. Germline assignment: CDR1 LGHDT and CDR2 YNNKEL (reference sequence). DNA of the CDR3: TGTGCCAGCAGCGTGACTAGCGGGGGGGCCAACGGGGAGCTGTTTTTT. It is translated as CASSVTSGGANGELFF.

The CDR3 DNA sequence: TGTGCCAGCAGCTTAGGTGGAGGAGGCGCCTACACCTTC. Translated, it gives CASSLGGGGAYTF. The chain uses TRBV7-9 and TRBJ1-2; D not certain. The length of the CDR3 is 13 residues. Germline V CDR1 and CDR2: SEHNR, FQNEAQ (reference sequence). V was shortened by 1 base and J by 10 bases, with 13 bases between the two germline ends. Using reference TRBV7-9 and TRBJ1-2 for the parts outside the CDR3, the full variable domain is DTGVSQNPRHKITKRGQNVTFRCDPISEHNRLYWYRQTLGQGPEFLTYFQNEAQLEKSRLLSDRFSAERPKGSFSTLEIQRTEQGDSAMYLCASSLGGGGAYTFGSGTRLTVV.

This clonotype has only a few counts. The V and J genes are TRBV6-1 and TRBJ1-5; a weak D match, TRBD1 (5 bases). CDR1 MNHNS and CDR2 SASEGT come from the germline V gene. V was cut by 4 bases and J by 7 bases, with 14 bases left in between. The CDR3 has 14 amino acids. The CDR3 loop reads CASSGPDIWQPQHF. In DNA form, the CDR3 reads TGTGCCAGCAGTGGCCCGGACATATGGCAGCCCCAGCATTTT.

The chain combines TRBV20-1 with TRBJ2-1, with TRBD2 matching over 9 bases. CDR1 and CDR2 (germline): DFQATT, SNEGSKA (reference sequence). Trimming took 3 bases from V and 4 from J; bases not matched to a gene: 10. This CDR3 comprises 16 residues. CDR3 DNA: TGCAGTGCTAGGGAAGGGCGACTAGCGGTATACAATGAGCAGTTCTTC. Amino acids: CSAREGRLAVYNEQFF.

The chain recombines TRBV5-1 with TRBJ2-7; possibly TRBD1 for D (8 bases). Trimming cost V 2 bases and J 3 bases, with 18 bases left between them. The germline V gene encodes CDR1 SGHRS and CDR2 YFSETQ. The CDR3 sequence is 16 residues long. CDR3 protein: CASSLTGQGGFYEQYF. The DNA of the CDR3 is TGCGCCAGCAGCTTAACAGGACAGGGAGGGTTCTACGAGCAGTACTTC.

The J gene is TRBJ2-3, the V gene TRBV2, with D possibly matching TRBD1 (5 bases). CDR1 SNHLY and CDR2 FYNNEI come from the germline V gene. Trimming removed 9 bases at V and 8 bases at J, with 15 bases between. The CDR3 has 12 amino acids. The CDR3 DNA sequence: TGTGCCAGTGGGCTAGGGGATGGTACGCAGTATTTT. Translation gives CASGLGDGTQYF.

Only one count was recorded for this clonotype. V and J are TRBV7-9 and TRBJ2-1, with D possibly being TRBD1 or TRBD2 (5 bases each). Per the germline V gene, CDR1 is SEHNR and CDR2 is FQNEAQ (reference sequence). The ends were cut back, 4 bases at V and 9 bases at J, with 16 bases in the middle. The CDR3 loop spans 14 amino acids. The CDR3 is CASSSMRDRGEQFF. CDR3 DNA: TGTGCCAGCAGCTCCATGAGGGACCGTGGTGAGCAGTTCTTC.

The CDR3 coding sequence is TGTGCCAGCAGCTGGGGGGGGTTCAATGAGCAGTTCTTC. This codes for CASSWGGFNEQFF. The V and J genes are TRBV5-4 and TRBJ2-1, with 7 bases fitting TRBD2. J gave up 6 bases and V 3 bases, and 3 bases lay outside the gene matches. The germline V gene encodes CDR1 SGHNT and CDR2 YYREEE (reference sequence). The CDR3 contains 13 residues. Full variable domain (remainder filled in from reference TRBV5-4 and TRBJ2-1): ETGVTQSPTHLIKTRGQQVTLRCSSQSGHNTVSWYQQALGQGPQFIFQYYREEENGRGNFPPRFSGLQFPNYSSELNVNALELDDSALYLCASSWGGFNEQFFGPGTRLTVL.

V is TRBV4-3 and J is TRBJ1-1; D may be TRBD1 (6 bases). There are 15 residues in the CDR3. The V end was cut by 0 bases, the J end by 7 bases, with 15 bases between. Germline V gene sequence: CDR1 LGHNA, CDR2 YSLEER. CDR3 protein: CASSQDRQGRGEAFF. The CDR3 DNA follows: TGCGCCAGCAGCCAAGATCGCCAGGGGAGGGGTGAAGCTTTCTTT.

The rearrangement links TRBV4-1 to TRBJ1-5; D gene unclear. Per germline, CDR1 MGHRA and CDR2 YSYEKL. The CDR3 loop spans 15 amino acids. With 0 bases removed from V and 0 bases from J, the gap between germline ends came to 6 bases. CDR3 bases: TGCGCCAGCAGCCAAGAGCAATATAGCAATCAGCCCCAGCATTTT. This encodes CASSQEQYSNQPQHF.

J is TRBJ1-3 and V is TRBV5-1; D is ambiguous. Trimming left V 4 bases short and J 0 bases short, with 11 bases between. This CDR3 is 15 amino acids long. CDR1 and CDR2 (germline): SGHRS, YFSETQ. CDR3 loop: CASSPWASSGNTIYF. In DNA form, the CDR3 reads TGCGCCAGCAGCCCCTGGGCGTCCTCTGGAAACACCATATATTTT.

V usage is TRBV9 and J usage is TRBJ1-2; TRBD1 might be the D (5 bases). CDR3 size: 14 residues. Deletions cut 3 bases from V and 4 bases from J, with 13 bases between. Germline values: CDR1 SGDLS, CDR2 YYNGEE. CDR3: CASSETAAGYGYTF. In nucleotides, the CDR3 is TGTGCCAGCAGCGAGACAGCTGCCGGCTATGGCTACACCTTC.

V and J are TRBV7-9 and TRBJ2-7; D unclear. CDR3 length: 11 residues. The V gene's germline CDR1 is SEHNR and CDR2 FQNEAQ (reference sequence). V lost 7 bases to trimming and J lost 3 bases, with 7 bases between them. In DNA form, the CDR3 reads TGTGCCAGCACCCCCGACTACGAGCAGTACTTC. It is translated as CASTPDYEQYF.

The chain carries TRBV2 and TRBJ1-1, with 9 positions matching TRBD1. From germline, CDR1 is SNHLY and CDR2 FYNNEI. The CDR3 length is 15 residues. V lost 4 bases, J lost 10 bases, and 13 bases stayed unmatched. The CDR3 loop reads CASSAGGDRVFRAFF. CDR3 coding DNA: TGTGCCAGCAGTGCTGGGGGGGACAGGGTTTTTCGAGCTTTCTTT.

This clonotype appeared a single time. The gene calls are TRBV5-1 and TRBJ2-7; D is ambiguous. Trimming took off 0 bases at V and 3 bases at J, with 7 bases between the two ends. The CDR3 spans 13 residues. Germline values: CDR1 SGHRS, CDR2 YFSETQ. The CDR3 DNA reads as TGCGCCAGCAGCTTGGATATAGACTACGAGCAGTACGTC. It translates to CASSLDIDYEQYV.

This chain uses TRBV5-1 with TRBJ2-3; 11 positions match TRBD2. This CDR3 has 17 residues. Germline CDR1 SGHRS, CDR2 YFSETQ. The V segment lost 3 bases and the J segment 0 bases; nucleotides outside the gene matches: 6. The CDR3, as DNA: TGCGCCAGCAGCTATTGGGGGACTAGCGGTAGCACAGATACGCAGTATTTT. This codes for CASSYWGTSGSTDTQYF. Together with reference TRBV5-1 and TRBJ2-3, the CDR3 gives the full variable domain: KAGVTQTPRYLIKTRGQQVTLSCSPISGHRSVSWYQQTPGQGLQFLFEYFSETQRNKGNFPGRFSGRQFSNSRSEMNVSTLELGDSALYLCASSYWGTSGSTDTQYFGPGTRLTVL.

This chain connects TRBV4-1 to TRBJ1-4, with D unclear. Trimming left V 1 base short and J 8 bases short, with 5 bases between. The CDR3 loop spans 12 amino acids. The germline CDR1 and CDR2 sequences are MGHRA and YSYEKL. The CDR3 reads CASSQVYEKLFF. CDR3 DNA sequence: TGCGCCAGCAGCCAAGTTTACGAAAAACTGTTTTTT.

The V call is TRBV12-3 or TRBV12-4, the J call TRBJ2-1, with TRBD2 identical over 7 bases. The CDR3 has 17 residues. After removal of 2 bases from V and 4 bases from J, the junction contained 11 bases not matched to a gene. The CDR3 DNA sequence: TGTGCCAGCAGTTTATTCGGGGCGGCTAGCGGATACAATGAGCAGTTCTTC. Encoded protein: CASSLFGAASGYNEQFF.